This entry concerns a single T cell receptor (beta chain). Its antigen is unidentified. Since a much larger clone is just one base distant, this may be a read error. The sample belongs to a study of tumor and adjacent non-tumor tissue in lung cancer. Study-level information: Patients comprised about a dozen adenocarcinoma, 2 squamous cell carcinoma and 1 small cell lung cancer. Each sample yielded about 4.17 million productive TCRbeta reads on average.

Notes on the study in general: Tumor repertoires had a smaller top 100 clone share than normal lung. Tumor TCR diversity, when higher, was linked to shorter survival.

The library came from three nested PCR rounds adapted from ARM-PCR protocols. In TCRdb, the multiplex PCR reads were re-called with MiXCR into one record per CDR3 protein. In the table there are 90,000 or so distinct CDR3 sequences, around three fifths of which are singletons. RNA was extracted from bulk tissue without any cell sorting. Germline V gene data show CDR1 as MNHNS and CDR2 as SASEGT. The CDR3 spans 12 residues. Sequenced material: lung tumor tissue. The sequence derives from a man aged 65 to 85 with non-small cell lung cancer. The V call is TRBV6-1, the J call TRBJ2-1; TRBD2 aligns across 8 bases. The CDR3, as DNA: TGTACCAGCAAAGCGGGGGCGGGTGAGCAGTTCTTC. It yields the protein CTSKAGAGEQFF.